This TCR beta chain was sequenced during a study of spatial heterogeneity in lung cancer. Whole-study context: Alpha-chain sequences were consistently detected in smaller numbers than beta-chain sequences.

Every cDNA TCR molecule received its own unique molecular identifier. MiXCR, run by TCRdb on the 5' RACE reads, gives a single entry per CDR3 protein. The sample includes around 92,000 distinct CDR3 sequences, about 12% seen only once; the top ten take about two fifths. Regarding time point: sample taken at primary tumor resection. No cell sorting; template was whole RNA from tumor, lung tissue or PBMC. The donors comprised 70 to 85 untreated early-stage non-small cell lung cancer patients. This clonotype occurred many times. The CDR3 runs to 16 residues. The germline V gene encodes CDR1 MNHEY and CDR2 SVGAGI. The germline V and J ends were trimmed by 6 bases and 0 bases, with 15 bases remaining between them.

The chain couples TRBV6-5 to TRBJ2-1; maybe TRBD2 (5 bases). The sequence came from a male donor with early-stage non-small cell lung cancer. Sequenced material: PBMCs, taken at surgery. The CDR3 spells CASRNGLASSYNEQFF. Written as DNA, the CDR3 is TGTGCCAGCAGAAACGGTCTAGCCAGCTCCTACAATGAGCAGTTCTTC.